The sequence of this T cell receptor beta chain was determined in a study of brain T cells in children with intractable seizures. Study outcomes and limitations: Pre- and post-surgery blood differed in depth, so pre-surgery absences may be undersampling.

The sequenced cases were selected for having the highest brain T cell transcript signatures. The CDR3 covers 13 residues. Germline V CDR1 and CDR2: MNHEY, SVGAGI. V lost 7 bases and J 1 base, leaving 10 bases between the germline ends. On this clone: The antigen remains undetermined.

TCRdb's table, derived via immunoSEQ multiplex PCR, lists solely in-frame clones and lacks some. Of tens of thousands of clones in the sample, roughly 91% were seen once. This specimen was peripheral blood, taken at surgery. V gene TRBV6-5 combines with J gene TRBJ2-5, with D maybe TRBD2 (7 bases). This clonotype was obtained from a boy less than two years old with tuberous sclerosis and intractable seizures. The CDR3 DNA follows: TGTGCCAGCAATCGGGGGGCCCAAGAGACCCAGTACTTC. Its translation is CASNRGAQETQYF.